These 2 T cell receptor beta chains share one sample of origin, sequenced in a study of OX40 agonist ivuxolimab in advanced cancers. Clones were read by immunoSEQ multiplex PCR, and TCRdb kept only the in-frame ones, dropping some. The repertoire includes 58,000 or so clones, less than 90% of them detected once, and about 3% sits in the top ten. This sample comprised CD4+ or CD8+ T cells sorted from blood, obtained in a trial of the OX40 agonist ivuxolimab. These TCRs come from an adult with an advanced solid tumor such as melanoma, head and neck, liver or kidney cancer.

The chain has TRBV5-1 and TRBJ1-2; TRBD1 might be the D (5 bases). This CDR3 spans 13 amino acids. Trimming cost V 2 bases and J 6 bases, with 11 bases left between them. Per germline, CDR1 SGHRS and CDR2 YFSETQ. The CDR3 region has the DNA TGCGCCAGCAGCTTTGCCGGGGCAGATGGCTACACCTTC. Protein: CASSFAGADGYTF.

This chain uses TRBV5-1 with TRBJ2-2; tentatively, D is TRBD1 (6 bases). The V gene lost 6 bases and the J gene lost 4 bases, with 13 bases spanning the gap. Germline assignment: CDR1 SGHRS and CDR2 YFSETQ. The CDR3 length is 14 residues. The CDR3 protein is CASTLGQPTGELFF. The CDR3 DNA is TGCGCCAGCACACTCGGACAGCCCACCGGGGAGCTGTTTTTT.